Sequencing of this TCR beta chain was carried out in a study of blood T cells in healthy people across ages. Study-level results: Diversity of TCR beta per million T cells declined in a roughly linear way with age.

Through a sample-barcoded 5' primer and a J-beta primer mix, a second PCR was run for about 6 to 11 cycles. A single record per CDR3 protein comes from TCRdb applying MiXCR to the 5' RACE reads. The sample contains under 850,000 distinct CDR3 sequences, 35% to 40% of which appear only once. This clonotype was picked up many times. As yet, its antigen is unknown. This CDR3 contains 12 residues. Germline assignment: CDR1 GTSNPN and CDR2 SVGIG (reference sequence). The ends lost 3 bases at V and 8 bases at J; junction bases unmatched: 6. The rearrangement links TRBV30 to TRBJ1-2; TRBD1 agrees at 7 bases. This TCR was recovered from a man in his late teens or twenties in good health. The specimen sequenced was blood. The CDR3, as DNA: TGTGCCTGGAGCACAGGGGTTGGGGGCTACACCTTC. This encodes CAWSTGVGGYTF.